These 30 T cell receptor beta chains came from one sample sequenced in a study of prognosis after radiotherapy for stage I lung cancer. TCR beta CDR3 was amplified from genomic DNA by two-round multiplex PCR. With primers specific to each TRBV and TRBJ gene, the first-round PCR was performed. MiXCR, run by TCRdb on the multiplex PCR reads, gives a single entry per CDR3 protein. The sample contains 20,000 or so distinct CDR3 sequences, approximately 28% of which appear only once. The sequenced sample was PBMCs, obtained before or after stereotactic body radiation therapy (not recorded which). The receptors here all came from a donor of 50 years or more with non-small cell lung cancer.

At least ten counts were recorded for this clonotype. The CDR3 spells CASSLGQGAWGNTIYF. CDR3 coding DNA: TGTGCCAGCAGCTTGGGGCAGGGGGCTTGGGGAAACACCATATATTTT. The gene calls are TRBV7-2 and TRBJ1-3; 8 bases are shared with TRBD1. There are 16 residues in the CDR3. The trim removed 3 bases at V and 4 bases at J, leaving 8 bases unmatched. The germline V gene encodes CDR1 SGHTA and CDR2 FQGNSA.

This clonotype was seen many times. The J gene is TRBJ2-2, the V gene TRBV7-8; 9 positions match TRBD2. J gave up 6 bases and V 0 bases, and 5 bases lay outside the gene matches. Germline CDR1 and CDR2: SGHVS and FQNEAQ. The CDR3 loop spans 16 amino acids. CDR3 sequence reads: CASSLAASGISGELFF. The CDR3 coding sequence is TGTGCCAGCAGCTTAGCGGCTAGCGGGATTTCCGGGGAGCTGTTTTTT.

This clonotype was seen ten or more times. The CDR3 here is CSARTYTRGGGQTQYF. Written as DNA, the CDR3 is TGCAGTGCTAGAACATACACCCGTGGGGGAGGACAGACCCAGTACTTC. This chain uses TRBV20-1 with TRBJ2-5, with a weak D call TRBD2 (6 bases). Germline V gene data show CDR1 as DFQATT and CDR2 as SNEGSKA (reference sequence). V lost 2 bases to trimming and J lost 6 bases, with 22 bases between them. There are 16 residues in the CDR3.

This clonotype was detected many times. The genes are TRBV6-2 or TRBV6-3 and TRBJ2-7; D may be TRBD2 (6 bases). CDR3 length: 13 residues. The germline V and J ends were trimmed by 0 bases and 7 bases, with 10 bases remaining between them. Per the germline V gene, CDR1 is MNHEY and CDR2 is SVGEGT. CDR3 in DNA: TGTGCCAGCAGTTACTCTTTGGCGGGGGAGCAGTACTTC. The encoded protein is CASSYSLAGEQYF.

This clonotype was counted ten times or more. J is TRBJ2-1 and V is TRBV4-3, with a weak D call TRBD2 (5 bases). Germline V CDR1 and CDR2: LGHNA, YSLEER. This CDR3 comprises 14 residues. Trimming removed 1 base from V and 2 bases from J, with 6 bases in between. The CDR3 spells CASSQVSAYNEQFF. The CDR3 DNA is TGCGCCAGCAGCCAAGTTAGCGCCTACAATGAGCAGTTCTTC.

This clonotype was found many times. The chain carries TRBV6-6 and TRBJ1-2; no firm D call. This CDR3 spans 12 amino acids. The V gene's germline CDR1 is MNHNY and CDR2 SVGAGI (reference sequence). V lost 0 bases to trimming and J lost 4 bases, with 3 bases between them. The CDR3 region is CASSYSGYGYTF. CDR3 DNA sequence: TGTGCCAGCAGTTACTCGGGCTATGGCTACACCTTC.

The chain couples TRBV20-1 to TRBJ2-3; 11 nucleotides agree with TRBD2. With 4 bases clipped from V and 2 bases from J, the junction kept 11 bases outside the gene matches. The CDR3 runs 17 residues. Germline V gives CDR1 DFQATT, CDR2 SNEGSKA (reference sequence). The CDR3 loop reads CSAIEIATSGVTDTQYF. As DNA, the CDR3 is TGCAGTGCTATTGAAATTGCGACTAGCGGGGTCACAGATACGCAGTATTTT.

This clonotype showed up many times. The rearrangement uses TRBV6-4 and TRBJ1-1; D is unclear. Trimming removed 4 bases from V and 0 bases from J, with 6 bases in between. The CDR3 runs 13 residues. The germline CDR1 and CDR2 sequences are MRHNA and SNTAGT. The CDR3 sequence is CASSVQLNTEAFF. The CDR3 nucleotides read TGTGCCAGCAGTGTTCAGTTGAACACTGAAGCTTTCTTT.

This clonotype has ten or more counts. The chain employs TRBV7-2 and TRBJ2-2; a possible D gene is TRBD1 (5 bases). The CDR3 spans 11 residues. In germline, CDR1 is SGHTA, CDR2 FQGNSA. The V gene lost 5 bases and the J gene lost 10 bases, with 8 bases spanning the gap. The DNA of the CDR3 is TGTGCCAGCAGCGACAGTACGGAGCTGTTTTTT. This translates into CASSDSTELFF.

Many counts were recorded for this clonotype. V is TRBV6-5 and J is TRBJ1-2; D gene ambiguous. CDR1 is MNHEY and CDR2 is SVGAGI in the germline V gene. This CDR3 contains 15 residues. V shed 0 bases and J shed 4 bases, with 12 bases lying between them. Here the CDR3 reads CASSYSAAGLYGYTF. The CDR3 nucleotides read TGTGCCAGCAGTTACTCAGCTGCAGGACTCTATGGCTACACCTTC.

This clonotype appeared many times. The chain has TRBV30 and TRBJ1-5; D possibly corresponds to TRBD1 (5 bases). Looked up from germline, CDR1 is GTSNPN and CDR2 is SVGIG (reference sequence). Trimming left V 1 base short and J 5 bases short, with 15 bases between. The CDR3 totals 15 residues. DNA of the CDR3: TGTGCCTGGAGTGCTCCGGGCAGGGATCATCAGCCCCAGCATTTT. Translation: CAWSAPGRDHQPQHF. The entire variable domain, with the rest obtained from reference TRBV30 and TRBJ1-5, is as follows: SQTIHQWPATLVQPVGSPLSLECTVEGTSNPNLYWYRQAAGRGLQLLFYSVGIGQISSEVPQNLSASRPQDRQFILSSKKLLLSDSGFYLCAWSAPGRDHQPQHFGDGTRLSIL.

To note about this clonotype: In this CDR3 the conserved last residue, phenylalanine or tryptophan, is missing, so a read error is likely. V usage is TRBV11-2 and J usage is TRBJ1-2; unclear D gene. Germline lookup yields CDR1 SGHAT and CDR2 FQNNGV. With 3 bases removed from V and 0 bases from J, the gap between germline ends came to 5 bases. CDR3 length equals 13 residues. The CDR3 region has the DNA TGTGCCAGCAGCTTCGCCGCTAACTATGGCTACACCTCC. This gives the protein CASSFAANYGYTS.

The sample holds many counts of this clonotype. The CDR3 DNA reads as TGTGCCTGGAGTATCGGGACAGGGGGCCTCCACGAGCAGTACTTC. Its protein product is CAWSIGTGGLHEQYF. This sequence joins TRBV30 and TRBJ2-7, with TRBD1 identical over 12 bases. V was clipped by 2 bases and J by 5 bases; unmatched bases: 7. This CDR3 has 15 amino acids. Germline assignment: CDR1 GTSNPN and CDR2 SVGIG (reference sequence).

In this sample, this clonotype turned up a few times. Just one base apart from a much larger clone, this may be a read error. The gene calls are TRBV10-3 and TRBJ2-7; no firm D call. In germline, CDR1 is ENHRY, CDR2 SYGVKD. CDR3 size: 12 residues. In DNA, the CDR3 is TGTGCCATCAGTGAGATAGAATACGAGCGGTACTTC. As protein: CAISEIEYERYF.

In its sample, this clonotype was seen many times. The chain links TRBV28 to TRBJ1-3; no clear D gene. V was cut by 2 bases and J by 2 bases, with 13 bases left in between. CDR3 length: 16 amino acids. CDR1 and CDR2 (germline): MDHEN, SYDVKM. The CDR3 spells CASSLGPFSAGNTIYF. As DNA, the CDR3 is TGTGCCAGCAGTTTAGGCCCTTTCTCGGCTGGAAACACCATATATTTT.

This clonotype was detected ten times or more. The chain recombines TRBV6-1 with TRBJ1-3, with 7 bases fitting TRBD1. Trimming at V came to 6 bases and at J to 1 base, leaving 3 bases not matched to a gene. The germline CDR1 and CDR2 sequences are MNHNS and SASEGT. The CDR3 consists of 14 residues. CDR3 nucleotide sequence: TGTGCCAGCAGAGACAGGGAGTCTGGAAACACCATATATTTT. Amino acids: CASRDRESGNTIYF.

This clonotype occurred many times. The DNA for the CDR3 is TGCAGTGCTACTTTAGCGGGAACCAAAAACATTCAGTACTTC. Its protein is CSATLAGTKNIQYF. J is TRBJ2-4 and V is TRBV20-1; TRBD2 matches 8 bases. This CDR3 comprises 14 residues. V shed 4 bases and J 2 bases; nucleotides not matched to a gene: 4. Germline V CDR1 and CDR2: DFQATT, SNEGSKA (reference sequence).

In its sample, this clonotype ranks as medium-sized. The V and J genes are TRBV30 and TRBJ2-1, with D perhaps matching TRBD1 (5 bases). The ends were cut back, 2 bases at V and 8 bases at J, with 16 bases in the middle. Germline-derived CDR1 and CDR2 are GTSNPN and SVGIG (reference sequence). The CDR3 runs to 14 residues. CDR3 sequence reads: CAWSRVRVGDEQFF. The CDR3 bases are TGTGCCTGGAGTCGCGTCAGGGTGGGCGATGAGCAGTTCTTC. Full variable domain (outside the CDR3, taken from reference TRBV30 and TRBJ2-1): SQTIHQWPATLVQPVGSPLSLECTVEGTSNPNLYWYRQAAGRGLQLLFYSVGIGQISSEVPQNLSASRPQDRQFILSSKKLLLSDSGFYLCAWSRVRVGDEQFFGPGTRLTVL.

The sample holds many counts of this clonotype. The gene calls are TRBV7-2 and TRBJ1-6, with D possibly matching TRBD1 (6 bases). V was shortened by 2 bases and J by 7 bases, with 9 bases between the two germline ends. The CDR3 is 14 residues long. CDR1 is SGHTA and CDR2 is FQGNSA in the germline V gene. CDR3 DNA: TGTGCCAGCAGCTTACAGGGGCAAAATTCACCCCTCCACTTT. Protein sequence: CASSLQGQNSPLHF.

Many counts were recorded for this clonotype. The chain carries TRBV20-1 and TRBJ2-1, with D maybe TRBD2 (6 bases). V was trimmed by 3 bases and J by 3 bases, leaving 15 bases between them. CDR1 and CDR2 from the germline V gene are DFQATT and SNEGSKA (reference sequence). The CDR3 length is 15 residues. The CDR3 loop reads CSASSGSVSYNEQFF. The CDR3, as DNA: TGCAGTGCTAGTTCCGGGAGTGTCAGCTACAATGAGCAGTTCTTC.

This clonotype was detected ten times or more. V is TRBV19 and J is TRBJ2-3; tentatively, D is TRBD1 or TRBD2 (5 bases each). Looked up from germline, CDR1 is LNHDA and CDR2 is SQIVND (reference sequence). The CDR3 is 14 residues long. V was trimmed by 3 bases and J by 6 bases, leaving 13 bases between them. The CDR3 loop is CASSMGVSADTQYF. In nucleotides, the CDR3 is TGTGCCAGTAGTATGGGGGTGTCCGCCGATACGCAGTATTTT.

There are many counts of this clonotype. CDR3 nucleotides: TGTGCCACCAGCAGAGATCTAGGGGGGCAGCAGACCCAGTACTTC. It codes for CATSRDLGGQQTQYF. The J gene is TRBJ2-5, the V gene TRBV15; either TRBD1 or TRBD2 may supply D (6 bases each). In germline, CDR1 is LNHNV, CDR2 YYDKDF (reference sequence). V lost 0 bases to trimming and J lost 6 bases, with 14 bases between them. This CDR3 has 15 amino acids. The variable domain in full, completed from reference TRBV15 and TRBJ2-5, reads DAMVIQNPRYQVTQFGKPVTLSCSQTLNHNVMYWYQQKSSQAPKLLFHYYDKDFNNEADTPDNFQSRRPNTSFCFLDIRSPGLGDTAMYLCATSRDLGGQQTQYFGPGTRLLVL.

As concerns this clonotype: It differs at one base from a far larger clone, so likely a read error. The chain is built from TRBV6-5 and TRBJ2-1; the match to TRBD1 covers 7 bases. This CDR3 has 12 amino acids. The germline V gene encodes CDR1 MNHEY and CDR2 SVGAGI. CDR3 sequence: CGSTRQGNEQFF. The CDR3, as DNA: TGTGGCAGCACTAGACAGGGCAATGAGCAGTTCTTC.

This clonotype was seen many times. The chain has TRBV2 and TRBJ1-1; D ambiguous. The ends were cut back, 5 bases at V and 0 bases at J, with 10 bases in the middle. Germline V CDR1 and CDR2: SNHLY, FYNNEI. The CDR3 extends over 14 amino acids. The CDR3 sequence: CASSRTGMNTEAFF. The CDR3 region has the DNA TGTGCCAGCAGTCGTACGGGCATGAACACTGAAGCTTTCTTT. The full variable domain, its missing parts supplied by reference TRBV2 and TRBJ1-1, is EPEVTQTPSHQVTQMGQEVILRCVPISNHLYFYWYRQILGQKVEFLVSFYNNEISEKSEIFDDQFSVERPDGSNFTLKIRSTKLEDSAMYFCASSRTGMNTEAFFGQGTRLTVV.

This clonotype was seen repeatedly, ten times or more. This chain links TRBV4-2 with TRBJ2-1, with TRBD2 matching 10 bases. The CDR3 spans 16 residues. CDR1 and CDR2 from the germline V gene are LGHNA and YNFKEQ. Losses at the gene ends were 0 bases for V and 4 bases for J; bases not matched to a gene: 3. The CDR3 nucleotides read TGTGCCAGCAGCCAAGACGGGACTAGCGAGTACAATGAGCAGTTCTTC. Protein: CASSQDGTSEYNEQFF.

Of note for this clonotype: A far larger clone lies a single base away; this is likely a read error. The V gene is TRBV12-3 or TRBV12-4, the J gene TRBJ2-7, with 11 bases that match TRBD2. Trimming cost V 5 bases and J 7 bases; bases outside gene matches: 10. The CDR3 has 15 amino acids. CDR3 residues: CASSPQLAGVNEQYF. CDR3 sequence (DNA): TGTGCCAGCAGTCCCCAACTAGCGGGAGTCAATGAGCAGTACTTC.

This clonotype has a count of ten or more. The chain joins TRBV10-3 to TRBJ2-3, with 8 bases matching TRBD1. CDR3 length equals 15 residues. CDR1 and CDR2 from the germline V gene are ENHRY and SYGVKD. Trimming at V came to 7 bases and at J to 2 bases, leaving 8 bases not matched to a gene. The CDR3 reads CAIIAGQGSTDTQYF. In DNA form, the CDR3 reads TGTGCCATCATCGCCGGACAGGGATCCACAGATACGCAGTATTTT.

A remark on this clonotype: Germline is not matched at one junction end, which may reflect a read error. The chain uses TRBV4-3 and TRBJ2-7; 9 bases are shared with TRBD1. The germline V gene encodes CDR1 LGHNA and CDR2 YSLEER. This CDR3 has 15 residues. The CDR3 here is CASRQGQGSSNEQYF. The CDR3 region has the DNA TGCGCCAGCAGACAAGGACAGGGGAGTTCCAACGAGCAGTACTTC.

This clonotype rates as medium-sized. The chain uses TRBV12-3 or TRBV12-4 and TRBJ2-1, with a weak D call TRBD2 (6 bases). Trimming left V 5 bases short and J 0 bases short, with 20 bases between. The CDR3 spans 18 residues. CDR3: CASSTLRSGPSSYNEQFF. CDR3 DNA: TGTGCCAGCAGTACCTTAAGAAGCGGGCCCAGCTCCTACAATGAGCAGTTCTTC.

In its sample, this clonotype was seen many times. The chain joins TRBV2 to TRBJ2-1; D is unresolved. From germline, CDR1 is SNHLY and CDR2 FYNNEI. The V and J ends lost 4 bases and 4 bases respectively, with 5 bases between them. This CDR3 comprises 12 residues. DNA for the CDR3: TGTGCCAGCAGTGGTTGGTACAATGAGCAGTTCTTC. Residues: CASSGWYNEQFF.